This TCR beta chain was documented in a study of T cell responses to AZD1222 COVID-19 vaccine. Study-wide points: Sampling captured repertoires only after the peak T cell response. In a largely white British group with more females than males, clonal diversity was possibly underestimated. Two AZD1222 administrations were followed by greater Spike-specific TCR breadth and depth. Vaccine-related CD4 TCRs covered spike, predominating at 160-218 and 743-854.

Trimming cost V 3 bases and J 4 bases, with 13 bases left between them. The germline CDR1 and CDR2 sequences are KGHDR and SFDVKD. This CDR3 region has 15 residues. About this clone itself: What it recognizes is unknown.

The data were produced by immunoSEQ multiplex PCR, yet TCRdb's version contains in-frame clones alone and is incomplete. The sample lists 100,000 to 150,000 clones; roughly 93% were seen once. Sequences were derived from peripheral blood, sampled 28 days after the second AZD1222 dose. The chain employs TRBV24-1 and TRBJ2-3; no firm D call. The source is an adult who received the AZD1222 COVID-19 vaccine. CDR3 sequence: CATSDQSRNADTQYF. The CDR3, as DNA: TGTGCCACCAGTGATCAGTCTCGGAACGCAGATACGCAGTATTTT.